The 18 T cell receptor beta chains below come from one sample, sequenced in a study of identical twins. Each CDR3 protein is one row after TCRdb ran MiXCR on the 5' RACE reads. Seen here are roughly 480,000 distinct CDR3 sequences, about 24% observed once, and the top ten hold about 2.7%. The same data also went into a second study, on T cells expressing NK-cell markers.

The sample was CD4+ T cells sorted from blood. The receptors shown here come from a young woman in good health.

The chain joins TRBV30 to TRBJ2-1, with 9 bases lining up with TRBD2. Germline CDR1 GTSNPN, CDR2 SVGIG (reference sequence). The CDR3 length is 13 residues. V shed 6 bases, J shed 6 bases, and the junction held 6 bases outside the gene matches. DNA of the CDR3: TGTGCCTGCGATCTAGCGGGGATCAATGAGCAGTTCTTC. Its translation: CACDLAGINEQFF.

There are a few counts of this clonotype. The V call is TRBV29-1, the J call TRBJ1-2; D not resolved. The CDR3 covers 10 residues. Trimming took 7 bases from V and 8 from J, leaving 11 bases between them. Germline CDR1 reads SQVTM; CDR2 reads ANQGSEA. CDR3 in amino acids: CSDQEGGYTF. CDR3 DNA sequence: TGCAGCGATCAGGAGGGCGGCTACACCTTC.

This clonotype was picked up a small number of times. This chain joins TRBV12-3 or TRBV12-4 and TRBJ2-7, with 7 bases lining up with TRBD1. V lost 5 bases, J lost 3 bases, and 10 bases stayed unmatched. The CDR3 loop spans 15 amino acids. CDR3 amino acids: CASSGPDTGVYEQYF. In DNA form, the CDR3 reads TGTGCCAGCAGTGGCCCTGATACAGGGGTCTACGAGCAGTACTTC.

The chain is built from TRBV23-1 and TRBJ1-2; D perhaps matches TRBD1 (5 bases). TRBV23-1 is filed as an ORF, its function uncertain. Trimming shortened V by 6 bases and J by 5 bases, and 10 bases separated the two germline ends. The CDR3 consists of 12 residues. The CDR3 sequence is CASSRQLYGYTF. The CDR3 nucleotides are TGCGCCAGCAGCAGACAGCTTTATGGCTACACCTTC.

This clonotype has a handful of counts. CDR3 amino acids: CSASRGDIWDTDTQYF. DNA for the CDR3: TGCAGTGCTTCACGAGGGGACATTTGGGACACAGATACGCAGTATTTT. This chain uses TRBV20-1 with TRBJ2-3; D possibly corresponds to TRBD1 (6 bases). Germline CDR1 DFQATT, CDR2 SNEGSKA (reference sequence). The CDR3 totals 16 residues. Trimming shortened V by 5 bases and J by 2 bases, and 20 bases separated the two germline ends.

The chain has TRBV18 and TRBJ2-7; TRBD1 matches at 7 bases. The trim removed 4 bases at V and 6 bases at J, leaving 9 bases unmatched. The CDR3 spans 14 residues. The V gene's germline CDR1 is KGHSH and CDR2 LQKENI. The CDR3 DNA is TGTGCCAGCTCACGGACGACAGGGCTACTCGAGCAGTACTTC. Translated, it gives CASSRTTGLLEQYF. The variable domain in full, with the rest retrieved from reference TRBV18 and TRBJ2-7, is NAGVMQNPRHLVRRRGQEARLRCSPMKGHSHVYWYRQLPEEGLKFMVYLQKENIIDESGMPKERFSAEFPKEGPSILRIQQVVRGDSAAYFCASSRTTGLLEQYFGPGTRLTVT.

This clonotype was seen many times. The rearrangement uses TRBV24-1 and TRBJ2-1, with TRBD2 matching 8 bases. The V segment lost 2 bases and the J segment 3 bases; nucleotides outside the gene matches: 8. Germline CDR1 KGHDR, CDR2 SFDVKD. This CDR3 has 17 amino acids. The CDR3 here is CATSDSLAGSDYNEQFF. CDR3 in DNA: TGTGCCACCAGTGATTCTTTAGCGGGGTCAGACTACAATGAGCAGTTCTTC.

The chain couples TRBV9 to TRBJ1-2, with 10 bases lining up with TRBD1. From germline, CDR1 is SGDLS and CDR2 YYNGEE. V dropped 5 bases and J dropped 2; count of bases not matched to a gene: 3. The length of the CDR3 is 14 residues. The CDR3 region has the DNA TGTGCCAGCAGTGGGACAGGGGTCAACTATGGCTACACCTTC. Its protein is CASSGTGVNYGYTF.

The rearrangement joins TRBV20-1 to TRBJ2-3; maybe TRBD2 (6 bases). The CDR3 covers 15 residues. Germline CDR1 is DFQATT and CDR2 is SNEGSKA (reference sequence). The germline V and J ends were trimmed by 4 bases and 0 bases, with 14 bases remaining between them. The CDR3 DNA follows: TGCAGTGCTACCTTTCGCGGGACTAGCACAGATACGCAGTATTTT. It is translated as CSATFRGTSTDTQYF.

The CDR3: CASSPLRDRNSNQPQHF. DNA of the CDR3: TGTGCCAGCAGCCCTCTCCGGGACAGAAATAGCAATCAGCCCCAGCATTTT. V gene TRBV9 combines with J gene TRBJ1-5, with 7 bases that match TRBD1. The trim removed 4 bases at V and 0 bases at J, leaving 10 bases unmatched. This CDR3 spans 17 amino acids. CDR1 is SGDLS and CDR2 is YYNGEE in the germline V gene.

The J gene is TRBJ1-5, the V gene TRBV5-1, with D perhaps TRBD1 (5 bases). Germline-derived CDR1 and CDR2 are SGHRS and YFSETQ. The CDR3 contains 17 residues. Trimming shortened V by 0 bases and J by 2 bases, and 15 bases separated the two germline ends. The CDR3 loop is CASSLVWDPEGNQPQHF. The DNA of the CDR3 is TGCGCCAGCAGCTTGGTATGGGACCCGGAGGGCAATCAGCCCCAGCATTTT.

The rearrangement uses TRBV10-3 and TRBJ2-1; no firm D call. The length of the CDR3 is 14 residues. Looked up from germline, CDR1 is ENHRY and CDR2 is SYGVKD. The ends were cut back, 6 bases at V and 0 bases at J, with 9 bases in the middle. The CDR3 DNA sequence: TGTGCCATCAGGCGAGACTCCTCCTACAATGAGCAGTTCTTC. The encoded protein is CAIRRDSSYNEQFF.

V usage is TRBV7-9 and J usage is TRBJ2-1, with D maybe TRBD1 (6 bases). The CDR3 spans 17 residues. Per the germline V gene, CDR1 is SEHNR and CDR2 is FQNEAQ (reference sequence). V was trimmed by 1 base and J by 0 bases, leaving 13 bases between them. The CDR3, as DNA: TGTGCCAGCAGCTTAGTTTATGGGGACAACTCCTACAATGAGCAGTTCTTC. Translating gives CASSLVYGDNSYNEQFF.

This clonotype was picked up a small number of times. The chain uses TRBV6-5 and TRBJ2-1; tentatively, D is TRBD1 (6 bases). Deletions cut 5 bases from V and 6 bases from J, with 26 bases between. Germline CDR1 MNHEY, CDR2 SVGAGI. This CDR3 has 18 residues. The CDR3 DNA follows: TGTGCCAGCAGTCACCGACAGGTTTCGGTCCTAACATCCAATGAGCAGTTCTTC. It codes for CASSHRQVSVLTSNEQFF.

In this sample, this clonotype turned up a few times. J is TRBJ1-2 and V is TRBV19, with 9 nucleotides matching TRBD1. The germline V gene has CDR1 LNHDA and CDR2 SQIVND (reference sequence). V lost 4 bases, J lost 6 bases, and 6 bases stayed unmatched. The CDR3 is made up of 14 amino acids. CDR3 nucleotides: TGTGCCAGTAGTACGGACAGGGGCTACCATGGCTACACCTTC. As protein: CASSTDRGYHGYTF. Together with reference TRBV19 and TRBJ1-2, the CDR3 gives the full variable domain: DGGITQSPKYLFRKEGQNVTLSCEQNLNHDAMYWYRQDPGQGLRLIYYSQIVNDFQKGDIAEGYSVSREKKESFPLTVTSAQKNPTAFYLCASSTDRGYHGYTFGSGTRLTVV.

This sequence joins TRBV25-1 and TRBJ1-2; no firm D call. V lost 5 bases and J lost 4, with 8 bases in between. The CDR3 consists of 12 residues. In germline, CDR1 is MGHDK, CDR2 SYGVNS. CDR3 nucleotides: TGTGCCAGCAGTATAGGTGTCTATGGCTACACCTTC. It specifies CASSIGVYGYTF.

CDR3 sequence: CSAIETAKSIYNEQFF. The CDR3 DNA reads as TGCAGTGCTATAGAAACCGCCAAAAGCATTTATAATGAGCAGTTCTTC. The rearrangement uses TRBV20-1 and TRBJ2-1; no definite D call. Trimming took 4 bases from V and 7 from J, leaving 23 bases between them. This CDR3 is 16 amino acids long. From germline, CDR1 is DFQATT and CDR2 SNEGSKA (reference sequence).

The chain has TRBV7-2 and TRBJ2-5; D is tentatively TRBD1 or TRBD2 (5 bases each). This CDR3 comprises 14 residues. With 4 bases removed from V and 2 bases from J, the gap between germline ends came to 11 bases. Germline-derived CDR1 and CDR2 are SGHTA and FQGNSA. CDR3: CASSWGGQQETQYF. The CDR3 coding sequence is TGTGCCAGCAGCTGGGGCGGGCAACAAGAGACCCAGTACTTC.